The 24 T cell receptor beta chains in this list originate from one sample, sequenced in a study of T-cell reconstitution after alpha-beta-depleted transplantation in children. Preparation of the TCRbeta library used unique molecular identifiers. TCRdb passed the PCR reads through MiXCR, listing each CDR3 protein once. The sample has about 420,000 distinct CDR3 sequences; about 17% are singletons. Sequences were derived from PBMCs, mostly from graft donor cells, sampled 360 days after TCRalphabeta/CD19-depleted stem cell transplant. These receptors all come from a boy younger than two who had a stem cell transplant for Wiskott-Aldrich syndrome, so the T cells may come from the graft donor.

This clonotype was recorded at least ten times. The rearrangement links TRBV12-3 or TRBV12-4 to TRBJ2-1, with a weak D call TRBD1 (6 bases). Between the trimmed V and J ends, which lost 8 bases and 8 bases, there was a span of 10 bases. The CDR3 is made up of 11 amino acids. The CDR3 is CASRTGHEQFF. CDR3 coding DNA: TGTGCCAGCCGCACAGGGCATGAGCAGTTCTTC.

The chain is built from TRBV10-3 and TRBJ2-3; D may be TRBD1 (6 bases). The CDR3 consists of 15 residues. Germline-derived CDR1 and CDR2 are ENHRY and SYGVKD. The V and J ends lost 6 bases and 0 bases respectively, with 13 bases between them. CDR3 loop: CAIRGTTGSTDTQYF. CDR3 in DNA: TGTGCCATCAGAGGGACAACCGGGAGCACAGATACGCAGTATTTT.

V gene TRBV5-1 combines with J gene TRBJ2-1; TRBD2 agrees at 11 bases. V lost 4 bases to trimming and J lost 6 bases; unmatched junction nucleotides: 9. The CDR3 has 16 amino acids. Germline CDR1 reads SGHRS; CDR2 reads YFSETQ. CDR3 sequence: CASSLSSGGPANEQFF. The CDR3 DNA is TGCGCCAGCAGCCTCTCTAGCGGGGGGCCGGCCAATGAGCAGTTCTTC.

This clonotype was seen ten or more times. This chain joins TRBV5-1 and TRBJ2-1; D might be TRBD2 (6 bases). CDR3 size: 15 residues. Trimming took off 3 bases at V and 4 bases at J, with 14 bases between the two ends. Germline values: CDR1 SGHRS, CDR2 YFSETQ. CDR3 amino acids: CASSSRTGEYNEQFF. The CDR3 DNA sequence: TGCGCCAGCAGCTCTCGGACGGGAGAATACAATGAGCAGTTCTTC.

V is TRBV5-1 and J is TRBJ2-1, with 8 bases matching TRBD1. The J segment lost 9 bases and the V segment lost 0 bases, leaving 11 bases of the junction unmatched. The CDR3 runs to 16 residues. Looked up from germline, CDR1 is SGHRS and CDR2 is YFSETQ. The CDR3 loop reads CASSLAWQGARIEQFF. The CDR3 DNA is TGCGCCAGCAGCTTGGCCTGGCAGGGGGCGCGTATTGAGCAGTTCTTC.

This clonotype occurred a few times. The rearrangement uses TRBV12-3 or TRBV12-4 and TRBJ1-1; D is possibly TRBD1 (5 bases). The CDR3 loop spans 16 amino acids. The germline V and J ends were trimmed by 6 bases and 0 bases, with 17 bases remaining between them. The CDR3 sequence is CASSPRQIRMNTEAFF. CDR3 nucleotides: TGTGCCAGCAGCCCCCGACAGATTAGGATGAACACTGAAGCTTTCTTT.

V is TRBV29-1 and J is TRBJ2-7; 11 bases are shared with TRBD2. The CDR3 consists of 14 residues. Per germline, CDR1 SQVTM and CDR2 ANQGSEA. Trimming took 2 bases from V and 2 from J; bases not matched to a gene: 2. The CDR3 nucleotides are TGCAGCGTTGAACTAGCGGGAGGCACCTACGAGCAGTACTTC. It yields the protein CSVELAGGTYEQYF.

This rearrangement joins TRBV20-1 to TRBJ1-2; D call uncertain. Per the germline V gene, CDR1 is DFQATT and CDR2 is SNEGSKA (reference sequence). V shed 5 bases and J shed 5 bases, with 15 bases lying between them. The CDR3 covers 13 residues. The CDR3 DNA reads TGCAGTGCTCGTCCCGGGTGGAGTTATGGCTACACCTTC. This encodes CSARPGWSYGYTF.

This chain joins TRBV4-3 and TRBJ2-4; TRBD1 might be the D (6 bases). V lost 3 bases and J 6 bases, leaving 15 bases between the germline ends. The CDR3 spans 15 residues. Germline V gives CDR1 LGHNA, CDR2 YSLEER. CDR3 DNA: TGCGCCAGCAGCCATGATCCGGACAGCGCAAACATTCAGTACTTC. Encoded protein: CASSHDPDSANIQYF.

This chain links TRBV20-1 with TRBJ2-3; D is unresolved. This CDR3 is 12 amino acids long. Trimming cost V 6 bases and J 1 base, with 8 bases left between them. CDR1 DFQATT and CDR2 SNEGSKA come from the germline V gene (reference sequence). CDR3 nucleotide sequence: TGCAGTGCCGCAGCCCGCACAGATACGCAGTATTTT. Protein: CSAAARTDTQYF.

This clonotype was detected only a few times. The chain couples TRBV4-1 to TRBJ2-3, with 14 nucleotides matching TRBD2. Trimming removed 2 bases from V and 4 bases from J; junction bases left unmatched: 5. CDR1 and CDR2 (germline): MGHRA, YSYEKL. The CDR3 contains 17 residues. In DNA form, the CDR3 reads TGCGCCAGCAGCCAAAGACTAGCGGGGGGGAGGGCAGATACGCAGTATTTT. Translation gives CASSQRLAGGRADTQYF.

This clonotype was seen a few times. The chain carries TRBV7-9 and TRBJ2-3; no reliable D call. V shed 3 bases and J shed 6 bases, with 16 bases lying between them. The germline V gene encodes CDR1 SEHNR and CDR2 FQNEAQ (reference sequence). This CDR3 contains 15 residues. CDR3 sequence reads: CASSFWVARKDTQYF. CDR3 nucleotides: TGTGCCAGCAGCTTTTGGGTTGCCAGAAAGGATACGCAGTATTTT.

This clonotype was picked up a small number of times. This rearrangement joins TRBV5-1 to TRBJ2-1; TRBD2 might be the D (5 bases). Germline V gene sequence: CDR1 SGHRS, CDR2 YFSETQ. V was shortened by 4 bases and J by 5 bases, with 13 bases between the two germline ends. This CDR3 spans 14 amino acids. The CDR3 protein is CASSSGPHNNEQFF. The CDR3 region has the DNA TGCGCCAGCAGCAGCGGACCGCATAACAATGAGCAGTTCTTC. The full variable domain, its missing parts supplied by reference TRBV5-1 and TRBJ2-1, is KAGVTQTPRYLIKTRGQQVTLSCSPISGHRSVSWYQQTPGQGLQFLFEYFSETQRNKGNFPGRFSGRQFSNSRSEMNVSTLELGDSALYLCASSSGPHNNEQFFGPGTRLTVL.

This clonotype was counted between two and nine times. The chain joins TRBV29-1 to TRBJ2-7; TRBD2 aligns across 10 bases. There are 13 residues in the CDR3. V lost 2 bases and J lost 3; bases outside the gene matches: 1. The germline V gene has CDR1 SQVTM and CDR2 ANQGSEA. The CDR3 sequence is CSVESGRDYEQYF. In DNA, the CDR3 is TGCAGCGTTGAAAGCGGGAGGGACTACGAGCAGTACTTC.

This clonotype was seen a few times. The CDR3 spells CASSLSGPGQSEQYF. The CDR3 DNA follows: TGTGCCAGCAGCTTATCCGGCCCCGGCCAGAGCGAGCAGTACTTC. The genes are TRBV7-9 and TRBJ2-7; D not certain. With 2 bases removed from V and 6 bases from J, the gap between germline ends came to 17 bases. Looked up from germline, CDR1 is SEHNR and CDR2 is FQNEAQ (reference sequence). CDR3 length: 15 residues.

This clonotype came up many times. The CDR3 coding sequence is TGCGCCAGCAGCTTGGAACCCGTGAGCTCCTACGAGCAGTACTTC. Translation gives CASSLEPVSSYEQYF. The chain recombines TRBV5-1 with TRBJ2-7; no clear D gene. V was pared by 0 bases and J by 0 bases, with 10 bases between. The CDR3 runs to 15 residues. The germline CDR1 and CDR2 sequences are SGHRS and YFSETQ.

This clonotype was observed a few times. This chain links TRBV30 with TRBJ1-3; D unresolved. CDR1 and CDR2 (germline): GTSNPN, SVGIG (reference sequence). The CDR3 length is 11 residues. V dropped 7 bases and J dropped 2 bases, with 6 bases sitting between them. CDR3 sequence reads: CALITGNTIYF. The CDR3, as DNA: TGTGCCTTGATTACTGGAAACACCATATATTTT.

This clonotype has more than one count but fewer than ten. This sequence joins TRBV12-3 or TRBV12-4 and TRBJ2-5; D is perhaps TRBD2 (6 bases). V lost 4 bases to trimming and J lost 5 bases, with 14 bases between them. The CDR3 loop spans 14 amino acids. As DNA, the CDR3 is TGTGCCAGCAGTTCCTGGGGAGGTTGGGAGACCCAGTACTTC. It yields the protein CASSSWGGWETQYF.

This clonotype was counted only a few times. This chain links TRBV7-2 with TRBJ2-3; D call uncertain. The germline V gene encodes CDR1 SGHTA and CDR2 FQGNSA. V was cut by 1 base and J by 2 bases, with 7 bases left in between. The CDR3 covers 14 residues. For the CDR3, the DNA is TGTGCCAGCAGCTTAGGTAGCTTCACAGATACGCAGTATTTT. Translated: CASSLGSFTDTQYF.

There are a few counts of this clonotype. The V gene is TRBV29-1, the J gene TRBJ2-1; no definite D call. Germline values: CDR1 SQVTM, CDR2 ANQGSEA. The CDR3 spans 11 residues. V was cut by 4 bases and J by 6 bases, with 7 bases left in between. CDR3 sequence: CSVGVVNEQFF. The CDR3 DNA reads as TGCAGCGTTGGAGTGGTCAATGAGCAGTTCTTC.

This clonotype was seen only a few times. V gene TRBV6-5 combines with J gene TRBJ2-1, with D possibly TRBD2 on 6 matching bases. Germline assignment: CDR1 MNHEY and CDR2 SVGAGI. Trimming left V 2 bases short and J 7 bases short, with 15 bases between. The CDR3 totals 15 residues. The CDR3 DNA reads TGTGCCAGCAGTTACCTCCCTACCGGGACTAATGAGCAGTTCTTC. Residues: CASSYLPTGTNEQFF.

The J gene is TRBJ2-1, the V gene TRBV3-1; TRBD2 matches 12 bases. J lost 10 bases, V lost 0 bases, and 7 bases had no gene match. The CDR3 spans 16 residues. CDR1 and CDR2 (germline): LGHDT, YNNKEL (reference sequence). DNA of the CDR3: TGTGCCAGCAGCCAAGAACTGACTAGCGGGAGTATGGAGCAGTTCTTC. Amino acid sequence: CASSQELTSGSMEQFF.

This clonotype was observed a handful of times. The chain uses TRBV20-1 and TRBJ1-2; possible D gene TRBD1, 6 bases. This CDR3 region has 12 residues. V was trimmed by 5 bases and J by 4 bases, leaving 11 bases between them. Germline CDR1 and CDR2: DFQATT and SNEGSKA (reference sequence). The CDR3 spells CSAEDSVYGYTF. CDR3 coding DNA: TGCAGTGCTGAGGACAGTGTCTATGGCTACACCTTC.

CDR3 sequence reads: CASGGQGDQPQHF. The CDR3 coding sequence is TGTGCCAGCGGGGGACAGGGGGATCAGCCCCAGCATTTT. The chain carries TRBV2 and TRBJ1-5, with TRBD1 matching over 11 bases. In germline, CDR1 is SNHLY, CDR2 FYNNEI. The V and J ends lost 8 bases and 5 bases, in that order; junction bases with no gene match: 2. CDR3 size: 13 residues. The full variable domain, completed using reference TRBV2 and TRBJ1-5, is EPEVTQTPSHQVTQMGQEVILRCVPISNHLYFYWYRQILGQKVEFLVSFYNNEISEKSEIFDDQFSVERPDGSNFTLKIRSTKLEDSAMYFCASGGQGDQPQHFGDGTRLSIL.